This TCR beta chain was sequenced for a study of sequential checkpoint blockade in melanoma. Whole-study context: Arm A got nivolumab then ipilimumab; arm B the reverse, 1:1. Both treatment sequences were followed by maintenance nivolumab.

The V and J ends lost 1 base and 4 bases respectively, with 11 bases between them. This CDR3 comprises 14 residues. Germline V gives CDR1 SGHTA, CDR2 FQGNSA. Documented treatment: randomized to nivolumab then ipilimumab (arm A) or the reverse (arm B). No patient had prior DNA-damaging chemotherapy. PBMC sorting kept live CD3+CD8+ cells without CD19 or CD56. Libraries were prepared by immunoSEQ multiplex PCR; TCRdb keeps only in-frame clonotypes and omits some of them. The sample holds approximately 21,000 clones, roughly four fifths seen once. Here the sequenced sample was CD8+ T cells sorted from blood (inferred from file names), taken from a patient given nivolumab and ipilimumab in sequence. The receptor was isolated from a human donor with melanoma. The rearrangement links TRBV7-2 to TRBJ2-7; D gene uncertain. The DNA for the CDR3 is TGTGCCAGCAGCTTAGGGCCGAAATCGTACGAGCAGTACTTC. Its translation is CASSLGPKSYEQYF.